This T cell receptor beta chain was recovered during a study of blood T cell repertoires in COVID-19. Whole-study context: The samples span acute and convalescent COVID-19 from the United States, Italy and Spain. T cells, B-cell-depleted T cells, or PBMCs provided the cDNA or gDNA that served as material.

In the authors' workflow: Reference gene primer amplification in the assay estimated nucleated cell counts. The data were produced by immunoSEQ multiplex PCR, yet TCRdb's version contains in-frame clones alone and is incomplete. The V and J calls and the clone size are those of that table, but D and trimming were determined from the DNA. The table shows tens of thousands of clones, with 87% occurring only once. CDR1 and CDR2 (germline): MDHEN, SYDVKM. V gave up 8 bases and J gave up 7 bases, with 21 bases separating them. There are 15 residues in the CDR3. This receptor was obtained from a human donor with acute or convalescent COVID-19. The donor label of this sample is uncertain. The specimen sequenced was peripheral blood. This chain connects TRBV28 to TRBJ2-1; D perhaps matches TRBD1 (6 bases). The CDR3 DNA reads TGTGCCAGCCAAACTGGGGCACAGGGTAGTAATGAGCAGTTCTTC. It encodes CASQTGAQGSNEQFF.